This T cell receptor (beta chain) was found in a study of T cells in Graves' hyperthyroidism and ophthalmopathy (dated by TCRdb to between 2017 and 2020). Study-wide context: Peripheral blood was collected at initial diagnosis, before any treatment. Once sampling was done, hyperthyroidism patients were given methimazole at a starting dose of 30 mg daily, whereas ophthalmopathy patients were given high-dose intravenous methylprednisolone. To identify TCR V-J signatures that set the groups apart, the researchers used a discovery cohort of about a hundred patients, made up of around 40 with Graves' ophthalmopathy and 55 to 65 with stable Graves' hyperthyroidism. The paper reports TCR Vbeta CDR3 sequencing of approximately 140 peripheral blood samples: fewer than 50 ophthalmopathy, fewer than 85 hyperthyroidism and 17 progressor patients. Whether ophthalmopathy could be predicted prospectively was tested in an independent validation cohort made up of roughly 19 hyperthyroidism patients plus 17 patients who later progressed to ophthalmopathy. In several Graves' hyperthyroidism patients, the study also compared T-cell repertoires from thyroid tissue with T-cell repertoires from blood. The 100 discovery patients were divided at random into training and test sets in a 7:3 ratio.

The germline V gene sets CDR1 to SGHRS and CDR2 to YFSETQ. V loses 4 bases at its end and J loses 1 base; junction bases beyond the gene matches: 8. Including cysteine and phenylalanine, the CDR3 has 16 amino acids. This entry keeps only the CDR3 DNA: 48 bases, framed from base 1. The TCR beta CDR3 regions were amplified from the RNA transcripts. A first-round RT-PCR of the TCR CDR3 used the HTBI primer set with the Qiagen OneStep RT-PCR kit. The libraries were constructed in a second round of multiplex PCR and then size-selected and purified. Paired-end sequencing of the libraries was performed with 100 bp reads on an Illumina HiSeq2000. The paper's processing steps were these. Raw data were processed with SOAPnuke, discarding reads with adapters, uncalled bases, mean Phred below 15, or no exact constant-primer or identifier match. High-quality paired reads were merged with COPE v1.2.5, and unique nucleotide sequences were defined as clonotypes. MiTCR v1.1 was used to align clonotypes to the IMGT TRBV, TRBD and TRBJ reference segments. Analysis was restricted to V-J combinations with a frequency above 0.0001, which covered roughly 99% of repertoires. A TCS score was defined as the ratio between F50 (clonal expansion) and ExV (chaos), using BLOSUM62-based TCRdist between CDR3 peptides within each V-J. Welch's t-statistics and random forest reduced approximately 520 V-J features to 13, which were used in a naive Bayes classifier (R e1071). In TCRdb, the public reads were trimmed at Q25 with fastp and aligned with MiXCR, with productive beta chains retained. Rows merge per CDR3 protein into single entries with the most common DNA and genes. It is TCRdb's table, rather than the study itself, that gives the V and J calls and clone size. In this sample the table shows roughly 300,000 distinct CDR3 sequences, about 18% of which occur a single time. Under 55% of the sample lies in the top ten.

A remark on this clonotype: No cognate antigen has been identified for it. Qualities for individual bases were not recorded, and no much larger clone is one base off.

Graves' hyperthyroidism was defined as stable when no progression to ophthalmopathy occurred over 18 months of follow-up. Hyperthyroidism patients were newly diagnosed, had a disease duration of under 2 months, and were aged 18 to 65 years. The study excluded patients with uncontrolled infections, other autoimmune diseases, pregnancy or lactation. Clinical symptoms, serum thyroxine and TRAb, thyroid ultrasound, and orbital computed tomography formed the basis for the diagnoses. Ficoll-Paque density gradient centrifugation was used to isolate PBMCs from 8.5 to 10 ml of fresh peripheral blood. Total RNA was extracted using Trizol reagent, and RNA quality was assessed on an Agilent 2100 Bioanalyzer. Study-wide findings and limitations: No statistical method was used to set the sample size in advance, and investigators knew the group allocation. In validation, the model predicted progression to ophthalmopathy with 55% to 71% sensitivity and roughly 75% specificity, a median of 6.5 months before onset. Blood samples also contained most of the expanded thyroid clonotypes (frequency above 0.001), which suggests that blood repertoires may reflect thyroid immune responses. Ophthalmopathy was separated from stable hyperthyroidism by a 13 V-J signature model, with 85% to 90% sensitivity and 81% to 83% specificity obtained in cross-validation and 80%/75% obtained in testing.

The sequenced material came from blood. The chain links TRBV5-1 with TRBJ1-1; TRBD1 fits 9 bases in the junction. The source of this sequence is a woman aged 50 to 60 with Graves' hyperthyroidism. The base sequence is TGCGCCAGCAGCCCCGGGACAGGGAATGGGAACACTGAAGCTTTCTTT. Translation gives CASSPGTGNGNTEAFF.